This TCR beta chain was documented in a study of radiotherapy plus CTLA-4 blockade in lung cancer. In its sample, this clone ranks as medium-sized. TCRdb's table, derived via immunoSEQ multiplex PCR, lists solely in-frame clones and lacks some. The sample holds around 40,000 clones; 80% to 90% are singletons and the top ten take approximately 23%. The germline V gene has CDR1 MNHNY and CDR2 SVGAGI (reference sequence). CDR3 length equals 14 residues. The clonotype was recovered from a human donor with non-small cell lung cancer whose response to radiotherapy plus ipilimumab could not be evaluated. The chain employs TRBV6-6 and TRBJ2-7, with 13 bases fitting TRBD2. The sample was peripheral blood, taken from a patient treated with radiotherapy plus ipilimumab. In DNA form, the CDR3 reads TGTGCCAGCAGTTACGAAGGACTAGCGGGAGTTGACCCCGTC. Translated, it gives CASSYEGLAGVDPV.